Given below is one TCR beta chain in context. These data originate in a study of shared clonotypes between healthy human individuals. The V gene's germline CDR1 is LNHNV and CDR2 YYDKDF (reference sequence). The CDR3 loop spans 17 amino acids. V was cut by 1 base and J by 7 bases, with 19 bases left in between. Repertoires were generated with immunoSEQ multiplex PCR, while TCRdb's copy carries only in-frame clones and drops some. The repertoire has 850,000 to 1,100,000 clones, about 72% of them found once; the top ten carry 0.85% to 1%. This sequence joins TRBV15 and TRBJ2-2; possible D gene TRBD1, 5 bases. The sequenced sample consisted of memory CD4+ T cells from PBMCs. Subset: CD45RA-negative fraction. This clonotype originated in a man between 18 and 35 years old in good health. Some clones in this sample may be carry-over from other donors' samples. The CDR3 here is CATSRVSGLQDVGELFF. The CDR3 DNA reads as TGTGCCACCAGCAGAGTGAGTGGATTACAGGACGTCGGGGAGCTGTTTTTT.